This is a list of T cell receptor beta chains from one sample in a study of T cell responses to AZD1222 COVID-19 vaccine. The method was immunoSEQ multiplex PCR; TCRdb's version includes in-frame clones alone and lacks a portion of them. The data contain 180,000 or so clones, less than 95% of them singletons. Specimen: peripheral blood, collected on day 0 of AZD1222 vaccination. These receptors were obtained from an adult in good health. Each CDR3 is given with its conserved first and last residue. D genes are given only for firm matches. For some rows the clone size is stated as once, few or many, or as a class when expanded; others skip it.

j_call clone_size d_call v_call cdr3_aa cdr3_nt
TRBJ2-5 . . TRBV6-2/TRBV6-3 CASSYARSRKETQYF TGTGCCAGCAGTTACGCGAGATCCCGGAAAGAGACCCAGTACTTC
TRBJ1-1 . TRBD1 TRBV28 CASSWDSKMNTEAFF TGTGCCAGCAGTTGGGACAGCAAGATGAACACTGAAGCTTTCTTT
TRBJ1-5 . . TRBV2 CASSVARYSNQPQHF TGTGCCAGCAGTGTGGCACGGTATAGCAATCAGCCCCAGCATTTT
TRBJ1-6 once TRBD1 TRBV30 CAWSVGTGNNSPLHF TGTGCCTGGAGTGTCGGGACAGGGAACAATTCACCCCTCCACTTT
TRBJ1-5 . TRBD1 TRBV7-2 CASSFRTGSAQPQHF TGTGCCAGCAGCTTTAGGACAGGGTCCGCTCAGCCCCAGCATTTT
TRBJ2-7 . TRBD2 TRBV7-9 CASSSLAGYSLYEQYF TGTGCCAGCAGCTCGTTAGCGGGATACTCCTTATACGAGCAGTACTTC
TRBJ2-2 . . TRBV27 CASSLLNTGELFF TGTGCCAGCAGTTTATTGAACACCGGGGAGCTGTTTTTT
TRBJ2-2 few . TRBV4-1 CASSQDNLGVLADTGELFF TGCGCCAGCAGCCAAGACAACCTCGGGGTACTAGCAGACACCGGGGAGCTGTTTTTT
TRBJ2-7 . . TRBV20-1 CSAARNEQYF TGCAGTGCTGCGCGGAACGAGCAGTACTTC
TRBJ1-1 . . TRBV3-1/TRBV3-2 CASSQQSLNTEAFF TGTGCCAGCAGCCAGCAGAGCCTGAACACTGAAGCTTTCTTT
TRBJ1-3 . . TRBV28 CASTRGGRPGNTIYF TGTGCCAGCACTCGAGGGGGGCGGCCAGGGAACACCATATATTTT
TRBJ1-2 . . TRBV7-9 CASSFGYGYTF TGTGCCAGCAGCTTCGGGTACGGCTACACCTTC
TRBJ2-7 . TRBD2 TRBV3-1/TRBV3-2 CASSHTGLAGYEQYF TGTGCCAGCAGCCACACGGGACTAGCGGGCTACGAGCAGTACTTC
TRBJ2-5 . . TRBV7-9 CASSLDGVTQYF TGTGCCAGCAGCTTAGATGGGGTGACCCAGTACTTC
TRBJ1-5 . TRBD1 TRBV28 CASSTGGGNQPQHF TGTGCCAGCAGCACAGGGGGCGGCAATCAGCCCCAGCATTTT
TRBJ1-5 . . TRBV12-3/TRBV12-4 CASRGQGQPQHF TGTGCCAGCAGGGGGCAGGGGCAGCCCCAGCATTTT